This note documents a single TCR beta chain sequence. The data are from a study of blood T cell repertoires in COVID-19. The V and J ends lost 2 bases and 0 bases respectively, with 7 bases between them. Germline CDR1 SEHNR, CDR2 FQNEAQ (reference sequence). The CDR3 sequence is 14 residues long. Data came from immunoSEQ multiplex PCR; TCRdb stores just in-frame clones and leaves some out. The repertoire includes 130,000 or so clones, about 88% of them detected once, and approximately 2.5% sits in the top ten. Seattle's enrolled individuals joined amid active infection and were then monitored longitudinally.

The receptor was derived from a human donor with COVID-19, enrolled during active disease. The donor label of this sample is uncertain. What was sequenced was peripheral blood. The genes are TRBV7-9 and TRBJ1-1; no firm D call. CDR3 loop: CASSLQEVNTEAFF. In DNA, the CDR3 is TGTGCCAGCAGCTTACAGGAGGTGAACACTGAAGCTTTCTTT. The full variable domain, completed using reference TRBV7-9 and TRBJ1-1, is DTGVSQNPRHKITKRGQNVTFRCDPISEHNRLYWYRQTLGQGPEFLTYFQNEAQLEKSRLLSDRFSAERPKGSFSTLEIQRTEQGDSAMYLCASSLQEVNTEAFFGQGTRLTVV.